The entry below describes one TCR beta chain. Per the authors' pipeline: From reference gene primer amplification, estimates of nucleated cell counts were derived. Profiling relied on immunoSEQ multiplex PCR, and the TCRdb table lists in-frame clones only, not all of them. V, J and clone size were drawn from that table, and D and trimming were deduced from the DNA. The sample lists tens of thousands of clones; about nine tenths were seen once. The source of the sample is a study of blood T cell repertoires in COVID-19. Study at large: Collection of acute and convalescent COVID-19 samples took place in the United States, Italy and Spain. T cells, B-cell-depleted T cells, or PBMCs provided the cDNA or gDNA that served as material.

The germline CDR1 and CDR2 sequences are MNHNY and SVGAGI (reference sequence). V lost 6 bases and J lost 7, with 18 bases in between. This CDR3 has 14 amino acids. This clonotype was sampled from a man in his forties or fifties with active COVID-19. The sequenced material came from peripheral blood. V usage is TRBV6-6 and J usage is TRBJ2-5; the D gene is possibly TRBD2 (6 bases). The CDR3 coding sequence is TGTGCCAGCAGCTCCGGGCGGGATCGGGGGACCCAGTACTTC. Protein: CASSSGRDRGTQYF.